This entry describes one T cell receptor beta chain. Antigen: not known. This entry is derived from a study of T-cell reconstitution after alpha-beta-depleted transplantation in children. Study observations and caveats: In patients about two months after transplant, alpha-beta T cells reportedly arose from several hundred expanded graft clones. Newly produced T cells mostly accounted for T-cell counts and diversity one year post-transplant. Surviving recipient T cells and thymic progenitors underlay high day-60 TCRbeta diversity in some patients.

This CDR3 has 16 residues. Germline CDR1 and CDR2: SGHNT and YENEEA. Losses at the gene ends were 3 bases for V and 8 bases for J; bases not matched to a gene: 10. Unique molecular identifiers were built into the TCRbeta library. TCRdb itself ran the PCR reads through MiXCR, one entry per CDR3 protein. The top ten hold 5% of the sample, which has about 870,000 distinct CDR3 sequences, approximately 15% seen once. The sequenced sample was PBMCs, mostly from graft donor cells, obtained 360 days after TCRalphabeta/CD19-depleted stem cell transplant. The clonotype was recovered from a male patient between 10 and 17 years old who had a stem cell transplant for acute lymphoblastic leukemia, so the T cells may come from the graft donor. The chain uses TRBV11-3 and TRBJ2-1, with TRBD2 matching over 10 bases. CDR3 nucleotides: TGTGCCAGCAGCTTCGAAGCGGGAGGGCCTTGGTATGAGCAGTTCTTC. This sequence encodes CASSFEAGGPWYEQFF.